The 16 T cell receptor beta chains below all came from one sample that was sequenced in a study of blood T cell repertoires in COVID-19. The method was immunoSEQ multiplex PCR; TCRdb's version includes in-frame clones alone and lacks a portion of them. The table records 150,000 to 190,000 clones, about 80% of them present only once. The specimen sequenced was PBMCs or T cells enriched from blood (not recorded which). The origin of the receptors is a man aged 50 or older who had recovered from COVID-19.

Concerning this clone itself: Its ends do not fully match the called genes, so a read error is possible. The CDR3 loop reads CASSQSGLCWF. The CDR3 DNA is TGTGCCAGCAGCCAATCCGGACTATGTTGGTTT. V is TRBV11-2 and J is TRBJ2-3; the D gene is possibly TRBD2 (6 bases). Germline V gives CDR1 SGHAT, CDR2 FQNNGV. The CDR3 is made up of 11 amino acids.

The CDR3 here is CASSTRDRGPYEQYF. CDR3 DNA sequence: TGTGCCAGTAGTACCAGGGACAGGGGGCCCTACGAGCAGTACTTC. The gene calls are TRBV19 and TRBJ2-7; TRBD1 agrees at 12 bases. The germline gives CDR1 LNHDA, CDR2 SQIVND (reference sequence). J was trimmed by 2 bases and V by 4 bases; bases with no gene match: 3. This CDR3 is built from 15 residues.

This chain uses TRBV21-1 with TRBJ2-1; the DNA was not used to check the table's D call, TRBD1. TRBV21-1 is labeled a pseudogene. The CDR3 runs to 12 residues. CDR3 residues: CASSKKGQGRFF. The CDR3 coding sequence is TGTGCCAGCAGCAAAAAGGGACAGGGGCGGTTCTTC.

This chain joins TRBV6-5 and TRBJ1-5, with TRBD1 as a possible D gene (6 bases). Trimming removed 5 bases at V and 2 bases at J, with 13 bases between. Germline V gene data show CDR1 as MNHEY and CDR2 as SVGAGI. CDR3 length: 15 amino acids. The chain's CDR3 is CASSPNRAGNQPQHF. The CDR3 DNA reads TGTGCCAGCAGTCCCAACAGGGCGGGCAATCAGCCCCAGCATTTT.

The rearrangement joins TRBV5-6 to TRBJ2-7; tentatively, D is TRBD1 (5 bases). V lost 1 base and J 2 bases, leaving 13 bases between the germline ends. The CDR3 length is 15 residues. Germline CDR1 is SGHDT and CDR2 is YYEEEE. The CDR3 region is CASSLNAGLTYEQYF. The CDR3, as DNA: TGTGCCAGCAGCTTGAATGCAGGGCTTACCTACGAGCAGTACTTC. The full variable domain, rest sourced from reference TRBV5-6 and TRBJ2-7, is DAGVTQSPTHLIKTRGQQVTLRCSPKSGHDTVSWYQQALGQGPQFIFQYYEEEERQRGNFPDRFSGHQFPNYSSELNVNALLLGDSALYLCASSLNAGLTYEQYFGPGTRLTVT.

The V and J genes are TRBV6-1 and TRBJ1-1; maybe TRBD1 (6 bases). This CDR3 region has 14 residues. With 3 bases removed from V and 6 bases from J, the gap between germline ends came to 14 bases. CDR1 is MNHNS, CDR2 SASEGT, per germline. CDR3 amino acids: CASSDVYREPEAFF. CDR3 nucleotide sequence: TGTGCCAGCAGTGATGTGTACAGGGAACCTGAAGCTTTCTTT.

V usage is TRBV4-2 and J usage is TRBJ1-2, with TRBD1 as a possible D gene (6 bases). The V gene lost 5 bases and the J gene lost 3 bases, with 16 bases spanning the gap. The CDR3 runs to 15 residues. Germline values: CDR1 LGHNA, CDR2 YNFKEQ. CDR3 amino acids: CASSVHTQGDYGYTF. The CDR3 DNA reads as TGTGCCAGCAGCGTCCATACACAGGGTGACTATGGCTACACCTTC.

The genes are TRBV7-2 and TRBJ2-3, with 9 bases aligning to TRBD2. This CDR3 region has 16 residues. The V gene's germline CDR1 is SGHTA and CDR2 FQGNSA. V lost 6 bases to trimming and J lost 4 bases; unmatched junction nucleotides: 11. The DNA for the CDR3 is TGTGCCAGCAGTTCCGGCGGGGGGGCCTTGCCAGATACGCAGTATTTT. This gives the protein CASSSGGGALPDTQYF.

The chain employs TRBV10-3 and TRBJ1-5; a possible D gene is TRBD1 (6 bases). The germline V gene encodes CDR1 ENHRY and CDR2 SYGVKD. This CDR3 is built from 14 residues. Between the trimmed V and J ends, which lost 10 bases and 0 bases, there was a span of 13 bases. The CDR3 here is CATAGQSSNQPQHF. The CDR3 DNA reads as TGTGCCACGGCCGGACAGTCTAGCAATCAGCCCCAGCATTTT.

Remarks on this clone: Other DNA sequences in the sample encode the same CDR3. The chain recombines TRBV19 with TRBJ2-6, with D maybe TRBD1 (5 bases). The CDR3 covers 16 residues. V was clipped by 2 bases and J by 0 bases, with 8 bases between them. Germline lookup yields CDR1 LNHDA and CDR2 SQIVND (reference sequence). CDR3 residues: CASSIYRGSGANVLTF. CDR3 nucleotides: TGTGCCAGTAGTATATATAGGGGCTCTGGGGCCAACGTCCTGACTTTC.

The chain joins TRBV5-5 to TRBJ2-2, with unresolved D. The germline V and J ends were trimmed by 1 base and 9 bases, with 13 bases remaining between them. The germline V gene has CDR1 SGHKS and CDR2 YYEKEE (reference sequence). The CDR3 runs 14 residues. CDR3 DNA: TGTGCCAGCAGCTTGATGAGGTCCCCCCGGGAGCTGTTTTTT. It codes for CASSLMRSPRELFF. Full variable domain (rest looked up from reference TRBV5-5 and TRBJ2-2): DAGVTQSPTHLIKTRGQQVTLRCSPISGHKSVSWYQQVLGQGPQFIFQYYEKEERGRGNFPDRFSARQFPNYSSELNVNALLLGDSALYLCASSLMRSPRELFFGEGSRLTVL.

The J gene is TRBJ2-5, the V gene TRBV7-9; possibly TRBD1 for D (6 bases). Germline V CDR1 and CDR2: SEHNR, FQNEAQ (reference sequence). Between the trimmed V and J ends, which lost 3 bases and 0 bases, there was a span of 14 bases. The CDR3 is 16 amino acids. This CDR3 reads CASSLRRDRNQETQYF. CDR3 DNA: TGTGCCAGCAGCTTGCGGCGCGACAGGAACCAAGAGACCCAGTACTTC.

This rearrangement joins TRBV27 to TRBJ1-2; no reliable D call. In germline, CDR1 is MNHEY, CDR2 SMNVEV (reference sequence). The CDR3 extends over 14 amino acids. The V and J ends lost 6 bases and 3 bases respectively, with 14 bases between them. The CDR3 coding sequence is TGTGCCAGCAGGTGGAGGGTCGGGGACTATGGCTACACCTTC. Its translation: CASRWRVGDYGYTF.

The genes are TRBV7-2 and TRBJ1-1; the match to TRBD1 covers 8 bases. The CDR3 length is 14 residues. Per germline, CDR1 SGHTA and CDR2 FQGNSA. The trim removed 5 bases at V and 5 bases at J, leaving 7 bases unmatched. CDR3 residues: CASSTSGGNTEAFF. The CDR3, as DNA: TGTGCCAGCAGCACCTCAGGGGGCAATACTGAAGCTTTCTTT.

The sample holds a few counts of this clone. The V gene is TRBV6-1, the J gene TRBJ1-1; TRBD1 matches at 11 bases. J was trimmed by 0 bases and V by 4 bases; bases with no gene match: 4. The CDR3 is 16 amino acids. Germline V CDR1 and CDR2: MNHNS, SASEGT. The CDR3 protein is CASSGGTGGLNTEAFF. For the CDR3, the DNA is TGTGCCAGCAGTGGCGGGACAGGGGGTTTGAACACTGAAGCTTTCTTT.

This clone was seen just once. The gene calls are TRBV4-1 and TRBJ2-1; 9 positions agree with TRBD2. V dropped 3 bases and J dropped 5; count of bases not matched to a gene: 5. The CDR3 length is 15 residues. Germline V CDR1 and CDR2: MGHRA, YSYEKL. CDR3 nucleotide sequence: TGCGCCAGCAGCCAGCTAGCGGGGAGAAACAATGAGCAGTTCTTC. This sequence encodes CASSQLAGRNNEQFF.